These T cell receptor beta chains were read from a single sample in a study of cytomegalovirus exposure and HLA in healthy donors. Some clones are missing from TCRdb's copy, which holds only in-frame ones; the method was immunoSEQ multiplex PCR. The repertoire shows tens of thousands of clones; the top ten hold about a sixth. Sequencing used PBMCs. Source of these receptors: a male donor in good health and CMV-seronegative. Each CDR3 is given with its conserved first and last residue. D genes are given only for firm matches.

V,D,length,J,DNA,CDR3
TRBV28,-,12,TRBJ2-7,TGTGCCAGCAGTTCCCGGACAGACGAGCAGTACTTC,CASSSRTDEQYF
TRBV18,-,12,TRBJ1-2,TGTGCCAGCTCCCAGGGTCCTTCTGGCTACACCTTC,CASSQGPSGYTF
TRBV27,-,13,TRBJ1-5,TGTGCCAGCAGTCTAATGAGCAATCAGCCCCAGCATTTT,CASSLMSNQPQHF
TRBV6-5,-,14,TRBJ1-2,TGTGCCAGCAGGGGGGACTCCCGGCGACTTGGCTACACCTTC,CASRGDSRRLGYTF
TRBV5-1,-,15,TRBJ1-4,TGCGCCAGCAGCTTGACCACTACAACTAATGAAAAACTGTTTTTT,CASSLTTTTNEKLFF
TRBV29-1,TRBD2,11,TRBJ2-7,TGCAGCGCGGGACTAGCGGGGTTCCAGTACTTC,CSAGLAGFQYF
TRBV10-1,TRBD1,13,TRBJ1-2,TGCGCCAGCAGTGGCGGACAGGGCAGGGGCTACACCTTC,CASSGGQGRGYTF
TRBV4-1,TRBD1,15,TRBJ2-7,TGCGCCAGCAGCCGGACCGGGACAGGGGGCGACGAGCAGTACTTC,CASSRTGTGGDEQYF
TRBV4-1,-,15,TRBJ2-1,TGCGCCAGCAGCCAAGCGGGGTTCTCCTACAATGAGCAGTTCTTC,CASSQAGFSYNEQFF
TRBV19,-,13,TRBJ1-4,TGTGCCAGTAGTATCCCAGGCCCCGGGAGACTGTTTTTT,CASSIPGPGRLFF
TRBV25-1,-,17,TRBJ2-7,TGTGCCAGCAGTGTCTCACCAGGGGGCGGGAGCTCCTACGAGCAGTACTTC,CASSVSPGGGSSYEQYF
TRBV10-1,-,15,TRBJ2-2,TGCGCCAGCAGTGATGAGGGGGCGAACACCGGGGAGCTGTTTTTT,CASSDEGANTGELFF
TRBV27,TRBD2,16,TRBJ2-2,TGTGCCAGCAGTCGTACTAGCGGGGGATCTTACGGGGAGCTGTTTTTT,CASSRTSGGSYGELFF
TRBV14,-,16,TRBJ2-3,TGTGCCAGCAGCCAAGACTGGACTCCCGGGACTGATACGCAGTATTTT,CASSQDWTPGTDTQYF
TRBV7-6,-,14,TRBJ1-2,TGTGCCAGCAGCTTGAACCCAGGGGTACCTGGCTACACCTTC,CASSLNPGVPGYTF
TRBV6-1,-,13,TRBJ1-1,TGTGCCAGCAGTGGCAGGGGCGTCACTGAAGCTTTCTTT,CASSGRGVTEAFF
TRBV11-3,-,14,TRBJ2-1,TGTGCCAGCAGCTTAGAGGGGGGTATGAATGAGCAGTTCTTC,CASSLEGGMNEQFF
TRBV9,-,15,TRBJ1-1,TGTGCCAGCAGCGTAGAGTCTAGAGGGAACACTGAAGCTTTCTTT,CASSVESRGNTEAFF
TRBV27,TRBD2,17,TRBJ2-3,TGTGCCAGCAGTTCCCTTTCCCTAGCGGGGATCACAGATACGCAGTATTTT,CASSSLSLAGITDTQYF
TRBV19,TRBD1,14,TRBJ2-7,TGTGCCAGTAGTAGCCGGGACAGGTACCACGAGCAGTACTTC,CASSSRDRYHEQYF
TRBV9,-,13,TRBJ1-1,TGTGCCAGCAGCGTAAGCCGGGACACTGAAGCTTTCTTT,CASSVSRDTEAFF
TRBV5-1,-,16,TRBJ1-4,TGCGCCAGCAGCACCAGGGGAACCTCTGCGGGTGAAAAACTGTTTTTT,CASSTRGTSAGEKLFF
TRBV6-1,TRBD2,15,TRBJ2-2,TGTGCCAGCAGTTCAACTAGCGGGGGGGCCGGGGAGCTGTTTTTT,CASSSTSGGAGELFF
TRBV27,TRBD1,14,TRBJ1-1,TGTGCCAGCAGTGTGACAGGGGTGAACACTGAAGCTTTCTTT,CASSVTGVNTEAFF
TRBV6-5,TRBD1,16,TRBJ2-1,TGTGCCAGCAGTTACTTAGGGCAGGGGGCAGGTAATGAGCAGTTCTTC,CASSYLGQGAGNEQFF
TRBV27,TRBD1,17,TRBJ2-4,TGTGCCAGCAGTTTATCGGGGACAGGGGGAGCCAAAAACATTCAGTACTTC,CASSLSGTGGAKNIQYF
TRBV6-5,TRBD2,13,TRBJ2-1,TGTGCCAGCACCAAAAGCGGGGGGAGGGAGCAGTTCTTC,CASTKSGGREQFF
TRBV29-1,TRBD1,14,TRBJ1-2,TGCAGCGTTGAAATGAAAGGGACAGGCGGTTCCTACACCTTC,CSVEMKGTGGSYTF
TRBV6-5,-,14,TRBJ1-1,TGTGCCAGCAGTGAAGGGGGAGAGAACACTGAAGCTTTCTTT,CASSEGGENTEAFF
TRBV30,-,11,TRBJ1-1,TGTGCCTGGACTCAACAGGGAGAAGCTTTCTTT,CAWTQQGEAFF
TRBV18,-,15,TRBJ1-5,TGTGCCAGCTCACCACCCCAGGATAGCAATCAGCCCCAGCATTTT,CASSPPQDSNQPQHF
TRBV7-2,TRBD1,15,TRBJ1-5,TGTGCCAGCAGCCCTACCCGGACAGGGAATCAGCCCCAGCATTTT,CASSPTRTGNQPQHF
TRBV19,-,15,TRBJ1-2,TGTGCCAGTAGTATAGATCGGCCAGATAGCATGAGCTACACCTTC,CASSIDRPDSMSYTF
TRBV6-5,-,12,TRBJ2-7,TGTGCCAGCAGTTACTCGGGAGACGAGCAGTACTTC,CASSYSGDEQYF
TRBV29-1,-,12,TRBJ2-7,TGCAGCGTTGAGGGACAACGCTACGAGCAGTACTTC,CSVEGQRYEQYF
TRBV4-1,-,14,TRBJ1-4,TGCGCCAGCAGCCAAGATGAGGGGACACAGAAACTGTTTTTT,CASSQDEGTQKLFF
TRBV11-2,-,12,TRBJ1-2,TGTGCCAGCAGCTCAGGGGCTCTGGGCTACACCTTC,CASSSGALGYTF
TRBV18,-,14,TRBJ1-1,TGTGCCAGCTCAGCGGGGTCTGGCAACACTGAAGCTTTCTTT,CASSAGSGNTEAFF
TRBV7-2,-,15,TRBJ1-1,TGTGCCAGCAGCTTAGTGGTCGTGGGGGGCACTGAAGCTTTCTTT,CASSLVVVGGTEAFF
TRBV11-2,-,14,TRBJ1-1,TGTGCCAGCAGCTTAGTGGGCCGAAGAACTGAAGCTTTCTTT,CASSLVGRRTEAFF
TRBV6-1,-,13,TRBJ2-7,TGTGCCAGCAGTGGTCGTAGTACCTACGAGCAGTACTTC,CASSGRSTYEQYF
TRBV6-5,-,12,TRBJ1-2,TGTGCCAGCAGTTACGCGAACTATGGCTACACCTTC,CASSYANYGYTF
TRBV5-6,-,13,TRBJ1-1,TGTGCCAGCAGTACAGGGTTTTTCACTGAAGCTTTCTTT,CASSTGFFTEAFF
TRBV19,TRBD1,15,TRBJ1-5,TGTGCCAGTAGTAGTCCGGGACAGGGTTTTCAGCCCCAGCATTTT,CASSSPGQGFQPQHF
TRBV4-1,-,16,TRBJ2-7,TGCGCCAGCAGCCAAGGGTCAAGGCTAGCTGGAGGCGAGCAGTACTTC,CASSQGSRLAGGEQYF
TRBV19,TRBD2,17,TRBJ2-2,TGTGCCAGTAGTCCCTCGAAGGGGCGGGGGTTCACCGGGGAGCTGTTTTTT,CASSPSKGRGFTGELFF
TRBV4-3,-,16,TRBJ1-2,TGCGCCAGCAGCCAAGAAACCCCCGTACAGACCTATGGCTACACCTTC,CASSQETPVQTYGYTF
TRBV6-1,-,14,TRBJ2-7,TGTGCCAGCAGAGTCTCAGGGAATTCCTACGAGCAGTACTTC,CASRVSGNSYEQYF
TRBV9,TRBD2,14,TRBJ2-7,TGTGCCAGCAGCGTAGGGGGGGGACTTAGCGAGCAGTACTTC,CASSVGGGLSEQYF
TRBV30,-,11,TRBJ1-1,TGTGCCTGGAGTGCTCGGACAGAAGCTTTCTTT,CAWSARTEAFF
TRBV19,-,18,TRBJ1-6,TGTGCCAGTAGTATAGAGGGCACTTTTAGCTCCTATAATTCACCCCTCCACTTT,CASSIEGTFSSYNSPLHF